This passage covers 19 T cell receptor beta chains from one sample sequenced in a study of a mutant IDH1 vaccine in newly diagnosed glioma. Stated time point: week 47, end of study. Vaccination comprised doses that each held 300 ug of mutant IDH1 20-mer peptide, plus topical imiquimod. These receptors' antigens are unknown. Sequencing used immunoSEQ multiplex PCR; TCRdb keeps in-frame clones, though not all of them. The table includes about 50,000 clones, 65% to 85% detected once. The input for sequencing was PBMCs, taken from a glioma patient whose treatment included an IDH1 peptide vaccine. The receptors shown here come from a woman under 40 with glioma. Some clones in this sample may be carry-over from other donors' samples.

The genes are TRBV29-1 and TRBJ2-7; D is unresolved. CDR1 and CDR2 from the germline V gene are SQVTM and ANQGSEA. CDR3 length: 15 amino acids. Trimming pared 4 bases from V and 3 bases from J, leaving 19 bases between. DNA for the CDR3: TGCAGCGTTGCCCGAGGCCGAGACGGAATCTACGAGCAGTACTTC. As protein: CSVARGRDGIYEQYF.

The chain carries TRBV2 and TRBJ2-3; D gene uncertain. This CDR3 is built from 11 residues. Per germline, CDR1 SNHLY and CDR2 FYNNEI. Trimming removed 7 bases at V and 6 bases at J, with 8 bases between. CDR3 in amino acids: CASNPRDTQYF. For the CDR3, the DNA is TGTGCCAGCAACCCCCGGGATACGCAGTATTTT.

This chain links TRBV25-1 with TRBJ2-7, with D perhaps given as TRBD1 or TRBD2 (6 bases each). V was trimmed by 3 bases and J by 2 bases, leaving 23 bases between them. Germline loops: CDR1 MGHDK, CDR2 SYGVNS. The CDR3 sequence is 18 residues long. The CDR3 spells CASSDSEGRGGTPYEQYF. Here the CDR3 DNA reads TGTGCCAGCAGTGACTCGGAGGGTCGAGGGGGAACCCCCTACGAGCAGTACTTC.

This clone turned up a few times. CDR3 loop: CASSVSSGSFNEQFF. For the CDR3, the DNA is TGTGCCAGTAGTGTCTCTAGCGGGAGTTTCAATGAGCAGTTCTTC. The V gene is TRBV19, the J gene TRBJ2-1, with 10 bases aligning to TRBD2. CDR3 length: 15 residues. Unmatched junction bases numbered 7, after V lost 5 bases and J lost 6 bases. Germline CDR1 reads LNHDA; CDR2 reads SQIVND (reference sequence).

The table lists this clone with a count of one. V is TRBV30 and J is TRBJ2-2, with D uncertain. CDR3 length: 13 amino acids. The germline gives CDR1 GTSNPN, CDR2 SVGIG (reference sequence). Trimming left V 2 bases short and J 6 bases short, with 10 bases between. The chain's CDR3 is CAWSRPGAGELFF. The CDR3 DNA is TGTGCCTGGAGTAGGCCAGGCGCCGGGGAGCTGTTTTTT. The full variable domain, with the rest looked up from reference TRBV30 and TRBJ2-2, is SQTIHQWPATLVQPVGSPLSLECTVEGTSNPNLYWYRQAAGRGLQLLFYSVGIGQISSEVPQNLSASRPQDRQFILSSKKLLLSDSGFYLCAWSRPGAGELFFGEGSRLTVL.

The gene calls are TRBV19 and TRBJ1-2; D uncertain. The CDR3 contains 16 residues. Trimming shortened V by 3 bases and J by 3 bases, and 17 bases separated the two germline ends. The germline V gene has CDR1 LNHDA and CDR2 SQIVND (reference sequence). CDR3 sequence reads: CASSMVFSWSDYGYTF. The CDR3, as DNA: TGTGCCAGTAGTATGGTGTTTAGTTGGTCAGACTATGGCTACACCTTC.

This chain uses TRBV7-2 with TRBJ2-7, with 13 nucleotides matching TRBD2. Germline V lookup: CDR1 SGHTA, CDR2 FQGNSA. The CDR3 covers 16 residues. After removal of 5 bases from V and 5 bases from J, the junction contained 9 bases not matched to a gene. Here the CDR3 reads CASSPFLGLAGDEQYF. CDR3 nucleotides: TGTGCCAGCAGCCCTTTTCTTGGACTAGCGGGAGACGAGCAGTACTTC.

The chain joins TRBV19 to TRBJ1-1; 10 positions match TRBD1. CDR3 length: 13 amino acids. V gave up 3 bases and J gave up 11 bases; unmatched junction bases: 6. The germline gives CDR1 LNHDA, CDR2 SQIVND (reference sequence). The CDR3 DNA reads TGTGCCAGTAGTATCGGTTCGGGACAGGGGGCTTTCTTT. Protein: CASSIGSGQGAFF. The full variable domain, its missing parts supplied by reference TRBV19 and TRBJ1-1, is DGGITQSPKYLFRKEGQNVTLSCEQNLNHDAMYWYRQDPGQGLRLIYYSQIVNDFQKGDIAEGYSVSREKKESFPLTVTSAQKNPTAFYLCASSIGSGQGAFFGQGTRLTVV.

The chain combines TRBV10-3 with TRBJ2-7; TRBD1 agrees at 11 bases. The germline V gene encodes CDR1 ENHRY and CDR2 SYGVKD. V dropped 6 bases and J dropped 0; count of bases not matched to a gene: 4. The CDR3 contains 15 residues. The DNA for the CDR3 is TGTGCCATCAGGACCGGGACAGGGGGCTCCTACGAGCAGTACTTC. Protein product: CAIRTGTGGSYEQYF.

This chain joins TRBV19 and TRBJ1-1, with D possibly being TRBD1 (5 bases). The ends were cut back, 5 bases at V and 0 bases at J, with 13 bases in the middle. The CDR3 has 15 residues. CDR1 and CDR2 from the germline V gene are LNHDA and SQIVND (reference sequence). The CDR3 DNA reads TGTGCCAGTAGTCCACCGGGACGGTTGAACACTGAAGCTTTCTTT. It encodes CASSPPGRLNTEAFF.

This clone was recorded only once. The gene calls are TRBV7-2 and TRBJ2-7; TRBD1 might be the D (5 bases). The V and J ends lost 4 bases and 6 bases respectively, with 16 bases between them. Germline CDR1 and CDR2: SGHTA and FQGNSA. The CDR3 is 14 residues long. The CDR3 nucleotides are TGTGCCAGCAGCTATGTTTGGGGCCCGGGCGAGCAGTACTTC. Its translation is CASSYVWGPGEQYF.

The chain joins TRBV29-1 to TRBJ2-5; TRBD1 or TRBD2 may be the D gene (5 bases each). CDR1 and CDR2 from the germline V gene are SQVTM and ANQGSEA. The CDR3 is 15 amino acids. Trimming took 0 bases from V and 5 from J, leaving 16 bases between them. The CDR3, as DNA: TGCAGCGTTGAAGAGGGGGAGAAGCTTTGGGAGACCCAGTACTTC. This encodes CSVEEGEKLWETQYF.

The V and J genes are TRBV18 and TRBJ1-5; no definite D call. The length of the CDR3 is 14 residues. Per the germline V gene, CDR1 is KGHSH and CDR2 is LQKENI. Trimming pared 0 bases from V and 5 bases from J, leaving 8 bases between. CDR3 coding DNA: TGTGCCAGCTCACCACCCGGTCCCGATCAGCCCCAGCATTTT. Translating it yields CASSPPGPDQPQHF.

This clone was observed a single time. V gene TRBV30 combines with J gene TRBJ2-5; a weak D match, TRBD2 (6 bases). CDR3 size: 13 residues. Trimming took off 5 bases at V and 2 bases at J, with 12 bases between the two ends. Germline CDR1 reads GTSNPN; CDR2 reads SVGIG (reference sequence). The CDR3 region has the DNA TGTGCCTGGTCCCGGGACTTACAAGAGACCCAGTACTTC. It specifies CAWSRDLQETQYF.

The chain joins TRBV11-2 to TRBJ2-5, with TRBD1 identical over 10 bases. The CDR3 has 15 amino acids. CDR1 SGHAT and CDR2 FQNNGV come from the germline V gene. The V gene end was trimmed by 3 bases and the J gene end by 5 bases; junction bases not matched to a gene: 6. CDR3 region: CASSFSGTGVETQYF. The CDR3 nucleotides read TGTGCCAGCAGCTTTTCCGGGACAGGGGTGGAGACCCAGTACTTC.

The chain links TRBV5-4 to TRBJ2-4; the match to TRBD1 covers 7 bases. V lost 3 bases to trimming and J lost 2 bases; unmatched junction nucleotides: 5. CDR1 and CDR2 (germline): SGHNT, YYREEE (reference sequence). The CDR3 runs 15 residues. In nucleotides, the CDR3 is TGTGCCAGCAGCTCGAGGACAGGACCCAAAAACATTCAGTACTTC. This translates into CASSSRTGPKNIQYF.

V usage is TRBV6-5 and J usage is TRBJ1-2, with a weak D call TRBD1 (6 bases). The V gene's germline CDR1 is MNHEY and CDR2 SVGAGI. V was trimmed by 11 bases and J by 6 bases, leaving 19 bases between them. The CDR3 runs to 13 residues. The CDR3 sequence is CASQGRALNGYTF. The CDR3 coding sequence is TGTGCCTCCCAGGGGAGGGCTCTGAATGGCTACACCTTC.

This clone appeared a few times. The gene calls are TRBV10-1 and TRBJ1-1, with TRBD1 matching over 7 bases. The CDR3 length is 15 residues. The germline CDR1 and CDR2 sequences are WNHNN and SYGVQD (reference sequence). V lost 4 bases, J lost 0 bases, and 5 bases stayed unmatched. DNA of the CDR3: TGCGCCAGCAGTGGAAAGGGGGCAATGAACACTGAAGCTTTCTTT. Its protein is CASSGKGAMNTEAFF.

This chain uses TRBV2 with TRBJ1-1, with TRBD1 matching 7 bases. Germline CDR1 SNHLY, CDR2 FYNNEI. CDR3 length: 12 amino acids. Unmatched junction bases numbered 7, after V lost 3 bases and J lost 12 bases. CDR3 amino acids: CASSDMGQQSFF. The CDR3 region has the DNA TGTGCCAGCAGTGATATGGGACAGCAATCTTTCTTT. The entire variable domain, with the rest obtained from reference TRBV2 and TRBJ1-1, is as follows: EPEVTQTPSHQVTQMGQEVILRCVPISNHLYFYWYRQILGQKVEFLVSFYNNEISEKSEIFDDQFSVERPDGSNFTLKIRSTKLEDSAMYFCASSDMGQQSFFGQGTRLTVV.